This entry features one T cell receptor (beta chain) sequence. A much more abundant neighbour one base away suggests this may be a read error. In the library, individual cDNA molecules carried attached unique molecular identifiers. Via MiXCR, TCRdb re-called the 5' RACE reads, giving one row per CDR3 protein. This sample yields approximately 81,000 distinct CDR3 sequences, of which more than 13% are seen a single time; around 3% belongs to the top ten. The data stem from a study of early T cells in non-severe SARS-CoV-2 infection. Study at large: Sequencing of unsorted whole blood was done on bulk RNA, leaving chains unpaired.

CDR1 is MNHNS, CDR2 SASEGT, per germline. The CDR3 loop spans 13 amino acids. With 8 bases removed from V and 4 bases from J, the gap between germline ends came to 9 bases. Sequencing was done on a sample of whole blood. The chain carries TRBV6-1 and TRBJ2-6; TRBD1 might be the D (5 bases). The TCR originated in an adult who was a healthcare worker with PCR-confirmed SARS-CoV-2 infection or an uninfected control (not recorded which). DNA for the CDR3: TGTGCCAGCGCACAGGTGGGGGCCAACGTCCTGACTTTC. Translation: CASAQVGANVLTF.